The 5 T cell receptor beta chains below were found in one sample sequenced in a study of cytomegalovirus exposure and HLA in healthy donors. The PCR employed 60 Vbeta primers together with 13 Jbeta primers. Profiled with immunoSEQ multiplex PCR; TCRdb holds only in-frame clones, not every one. This table holds fewer than 200,000 clones, less than 85% found once. The sequenced sample was PBMCs. These receptors were taken from a man between 40 and 49 years old in good health and CMV-seronegative.

The chain links TRBV10-3 to TRBJ1-4; 7 bases are a match to TRBD1. Germline-derived CDR1 and CDR2 are ENHRY and SYGVKD. There are 15 residues in the CDR3. The J segment lost 5 bases and the V segment lost 3 bases, leaving 6 bases of the junction unmatched. DNA for the CDR3: TGTGCCATCAGTGATCCATCAGGGGGAAATGAAAAACTGTTTTTT. Translating it yields CAISDPSGGNEKLFF.

The V gene is TRBV9, the J gene TRBJ1-4; the D gene is possibly TRBD1 (6 bases). Per the germline V gene, CDR1 is SGDLS and CDR2 is YYNGEE. Trimming stripped 4 bases from V and 8 bases from J, with 15 bases between. CDR3 length: 14 amino acids. The CDR3 sequence: CASSLRGNKEKLFF. The DNA for the CDR3 is TGTGCCAGCAGCTTAAGGGGGAATAAAGAAAAACTGTTTTTT.

About this clone: A read error may account for a junction end that differs from germline. The V gene is TRBV11-2, the J gene TRBJ2-2; 7 positions agree with TRBD1. Per the germline V gene, CDR1 is SGHAT and CDR2 is FQNNGV. This CDR3 is built from 15 residues. The CDR3 nucleotides are TGTGCCAGCAGCGTAGACAGGGTGAACACCGGGGAGCTGTTTTTT. This gives the protein CASSVDRVNTGELFF.

This clone was observed once. The J gene is TRBJ1-5, the V gene TRBV23-1; D is unclear. TRBV23-1 has ORF status, its function being uncertain. This CDR3 comprises 16 residues. The germline V and J ends were trimmed by 2 bases and 7 bases, with 18 bases remaining between them. The CDR3 spells CASSQPRPTEPQPQHF. CDR3 bases: TGCGCCAGCAGTCAACCCAGGCCAACGGAACCCCAGCCCCAGCATTTT.

The chain combines TRBV6-1 with TRBJ1-5, with 9 bases lining up with TRBD1. This CDR3 spans 13 amino acids. Germline CDR1 and CDR2: MNHNS and SASEGT. Germline trimming cut 3 bases from V and 13 bases from J; bases unmatched to any gene: 7. CDR3 loop: CASSEDTGTGQHF. CDR3 DNA: TGTGCCAGCAGTGAGGACACCGGGACAGGGCAGCATTTT.